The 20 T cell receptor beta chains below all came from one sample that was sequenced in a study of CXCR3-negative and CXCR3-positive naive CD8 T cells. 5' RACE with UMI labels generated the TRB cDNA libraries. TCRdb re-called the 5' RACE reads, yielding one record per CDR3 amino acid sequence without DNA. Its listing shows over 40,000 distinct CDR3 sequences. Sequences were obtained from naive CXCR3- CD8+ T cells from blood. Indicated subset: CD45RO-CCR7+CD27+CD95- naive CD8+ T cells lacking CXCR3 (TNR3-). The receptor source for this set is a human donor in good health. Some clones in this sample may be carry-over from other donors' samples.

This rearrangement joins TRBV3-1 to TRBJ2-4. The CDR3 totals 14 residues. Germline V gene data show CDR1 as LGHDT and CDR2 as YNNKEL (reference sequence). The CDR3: CASSQGLAKNIQYF.

The CDR3 region is CASSPFTGGQPQHF. This chain uses TRBV4-3 with TRBJ1-5; the D gene TCRdb calls, TRBD1, cannot be checked with no DNA. Germline values: CDR1 LGHNA, CDR2 YSLEER. The CDR3 length is 14 residues.

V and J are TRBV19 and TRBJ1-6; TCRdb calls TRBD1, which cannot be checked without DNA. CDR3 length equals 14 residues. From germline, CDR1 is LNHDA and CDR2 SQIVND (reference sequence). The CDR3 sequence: CASSGQGAASPLHF.

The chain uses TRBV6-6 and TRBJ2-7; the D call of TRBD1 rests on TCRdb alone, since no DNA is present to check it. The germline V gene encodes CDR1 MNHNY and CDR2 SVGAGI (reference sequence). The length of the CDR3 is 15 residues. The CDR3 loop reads CASSPFRGGGYEQYF.

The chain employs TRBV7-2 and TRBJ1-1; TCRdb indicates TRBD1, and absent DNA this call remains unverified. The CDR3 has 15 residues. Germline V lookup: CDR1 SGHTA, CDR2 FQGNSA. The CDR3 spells CASSLAGDGNTEAFF.

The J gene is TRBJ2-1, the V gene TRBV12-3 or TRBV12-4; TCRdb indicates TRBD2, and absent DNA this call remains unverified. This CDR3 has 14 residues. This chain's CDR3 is CASSLGGRANEQFF.

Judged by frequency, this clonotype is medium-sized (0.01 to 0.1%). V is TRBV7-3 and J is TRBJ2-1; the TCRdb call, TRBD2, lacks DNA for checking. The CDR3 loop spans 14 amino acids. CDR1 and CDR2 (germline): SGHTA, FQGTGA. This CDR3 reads CASSLGTSGNEQFF.

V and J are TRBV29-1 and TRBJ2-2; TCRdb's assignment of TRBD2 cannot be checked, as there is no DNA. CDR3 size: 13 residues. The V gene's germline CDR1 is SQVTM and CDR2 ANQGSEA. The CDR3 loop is CRGSTFTTGELFF.

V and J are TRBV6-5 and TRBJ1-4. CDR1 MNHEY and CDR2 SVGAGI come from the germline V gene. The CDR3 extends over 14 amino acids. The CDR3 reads CASSLQNTNEKLFF.

Here the CDR3 reads CASSTKGGAEAFF. V gene TRBV7-9 combines with J gene TRBJ1-1; TCRdb reports TRBD1, a call that lacks DNA to check it against. This CDR3 has 13 amino acids. Germline V lookup: CDR1 SEHNR, CDR2 FQNEAQ (reference sequence).

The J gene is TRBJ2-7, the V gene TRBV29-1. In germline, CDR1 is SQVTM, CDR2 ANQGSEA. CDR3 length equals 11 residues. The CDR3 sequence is CSVGSENEQYF.

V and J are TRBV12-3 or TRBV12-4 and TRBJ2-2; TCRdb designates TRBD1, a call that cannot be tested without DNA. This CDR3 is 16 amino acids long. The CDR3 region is CASSSPTGEYTGELFF.

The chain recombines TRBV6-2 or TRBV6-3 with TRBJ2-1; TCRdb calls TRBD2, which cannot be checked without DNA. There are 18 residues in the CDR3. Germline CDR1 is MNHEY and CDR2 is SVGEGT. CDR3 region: CASSELAGVVQHGNEQFF.

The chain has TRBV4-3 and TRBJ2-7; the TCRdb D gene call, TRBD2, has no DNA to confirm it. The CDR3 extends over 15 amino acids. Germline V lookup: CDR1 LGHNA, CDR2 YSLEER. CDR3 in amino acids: CASSQGSGGYYEQYF.

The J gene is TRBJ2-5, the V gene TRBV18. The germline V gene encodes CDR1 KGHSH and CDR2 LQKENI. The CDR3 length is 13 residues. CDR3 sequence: CASSPEDQETQYF. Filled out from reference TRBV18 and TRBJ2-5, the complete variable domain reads NAGVMQNPRHLVRRRGQEARLRCSPMKGHSHVYWYRQLPEEGLKFMVYLQKENIIDESGMPKERFSAEFPKEGPSILRIQQVVRGDSAAYFCASSPEDQETQYFGPGTRLLVL.

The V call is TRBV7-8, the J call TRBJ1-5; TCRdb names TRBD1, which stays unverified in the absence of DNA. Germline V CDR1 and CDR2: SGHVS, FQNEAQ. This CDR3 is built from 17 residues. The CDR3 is CASSMGPEKNSNQPQHF.

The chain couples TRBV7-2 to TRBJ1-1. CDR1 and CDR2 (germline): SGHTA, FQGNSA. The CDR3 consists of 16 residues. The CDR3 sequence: CASSFGRGGSNAEAFF.

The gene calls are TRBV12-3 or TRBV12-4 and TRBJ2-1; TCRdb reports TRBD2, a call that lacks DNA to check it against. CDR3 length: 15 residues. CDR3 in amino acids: CASSPEGAPYNEQFF.

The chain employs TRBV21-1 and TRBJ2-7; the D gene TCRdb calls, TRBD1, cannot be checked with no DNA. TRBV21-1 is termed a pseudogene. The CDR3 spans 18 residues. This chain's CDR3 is CATAVGTGVNFSSYEQYF.

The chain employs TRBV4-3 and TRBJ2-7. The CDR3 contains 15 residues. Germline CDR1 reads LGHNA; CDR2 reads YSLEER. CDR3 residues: CASSQDRTEIYEQYF.